This entry is about one T cell receptor (beta chain). Its antigen is not known. This specimen comes from a study of shared clonotypes between healthy human individuals. Study-wide findings and caveats: Having only a few donors restricted how much genetic and exposure-history diversity was captured.

CDR1 is SNHLY, CDR2 FYNNEI, per germline. The V and J ends lost 4 bases and 5 bases respectively, with 5 bases between them. CDR3 length equals 11 residues. TCRdb's table, derived via immunoSEQ multiplex PCR, lists solely in-frame clones and lacks some. The sample lists about 520,000 clones; around 85% were seen once. The TCR sequence derives from a middle-aged woman in good health. Some clones in this sample may be carry-over from other donors' samples. The sequenced sample consisted of PBMCs. The rearrangement links TRBV2 to TRBJ1-1, with D unclear. The CDR3 DNA is TGTGCCAGCAGTGTAGGGACTGAAGCTTTCTTT. As protein: CASSVGTEAFF.